Shown below are 9 T cell receptor beta chains from a single sample sequenced in a study of control samples from healthy donors and cancer patients. Sequencing used immunoSEQ multiplex PCR; TCRdb keeps in-frame clones, though not all of them. The sample lists 150,000 to 200,000 clones; roughly 90% were seen once. Sequenced material: blood. These receptors originate from a woman aged 30 to 39 in good health.

This rearrangement joins TRBV29-1 to TRBJ1-1, with D maybe TRBD1 (5 bases). With 6 bases removed from V and 10 bases from J, the gap between germline ends came to 18 bases. Germline CDR1 SQVTM, CDR2 ANQGSEA. The CDR3 is 12 residues long. CDR3 DNA: TGCAGCGTCGGACCCGGGGACTGGGGAGCTTTCTTT. Translation gives CSVGPGDWGAFF.

The V and J genes are TRBV6-6 and TRBJ1-4; D unresolved. This CDR3 contains 15 residues. Trimming shortened V by 6 bases and J by 3 bases, and 14 bases separated the two germline ends. In germline, CDR1 is MNHNY, CDR2 SVGAGI (reference sequence). CDR3 nucleotide sequence: TGTGCCAGCAGCTCTGGACCGCAATCTAATGAAAAACTGTTTTTT. Translating gives CASSSGPQSNEKLFF.

The V gene is TRBV29-1, the J gene TRBJ2-7; D is possibly TRBD1 (6 bases). The V end was cut by 6 bases, the J end by 4 bases, with 19 bases between. The V gene's germline CDR1 is SQVTM and CDR2 ANQGSEA. The CDR3 sequence is 14 residues long. The CDR3 spells CSVNDKRQGYEQYF. CDR3 bases: TGCAGCGTGAACGATAAACGCCAGGGGTACGAGCAGTACTTC.

The chain combines TRBV25-1 with TRBJ1-2; the D gene is possibly TRBD1 (6 bases). This CDR3 region has 14 residues. Germline assignment: CDR1 MGHDK and CDR2 SYGVNS. Trimming removed 5 bases at V and 7 bases at J, with 17 bases between. CDR3 sequence (DNA): TGTGCCAGCAGTAGGTCAGGGGTAGCAAGTGGCTACACCTTC. Translated: CASSRSGVASGYTF.

The rearrangement uses TRBV7-9 and TRBJ2-5; a possible D gene is TRBD2 (6 bases). V was clipped by 4 bases and J by 7 bases, with 16 bases between them. The CDR3 contains 14 residues. CDR1 SEHNR and CDR2 FQNEAQ come from the germline V gene (reference sequence). The CDR3 loop reads CASSSGLGSMTQYF. In nucleotides, the CDR3 is TGTGCCAGCAGCTCGGGACTCGGGAGTATGACCCAGTACTTC.

V is TRBV28 and J is TRBJ2-3, with TRBD1 matching 8 bases. The V and J ends lost 6 bases and 2 bases, in that order; junction bases with no gene match: 10. Germline V lookup: CDR1 MDHEN, CDR2 SYDVKM. The CDR3 is 16 residues long. CDR3 region: CASRTGGTRPTDTQYF. CDR3 nucleotides: TGTGCCAGCAGAACAGGGGGGACGAGGCCCACAGATACGCAGTATTTT.

V and J are TRBV7-8 and TRBJ2-7, with D unresolved. Trimming took 5 bases from V and 5 from J, leaving 10 bases between them. CDR1 is SGHVS, CDR2 FQNEAQ, per germline. CDR3 size: 12 residues. In DNA form, the CDR3 reads TGTGCCAGCAGCCCTACGCTGGACGAGCAGTACTTC. Translation gives CASSPTLDEQYF.

The sample holds one count of this clone. The gene calls are TRBV28 and TRBJ1-2; 9 bases agree with TRBD1. The CDR3 is 16 residues long. V shed 4 bases, J shed 5 bases, and the junction held 11 bases outside the gene matches. Germline V gene sequence: CDR1 MDHEN, CDR2 SYDVKM. The CDR3 nucleotides read TGTGCCAGCAGTTCAGAAAACAGGGGGCCAGTATATGGCTACACCTTC. Translated: CASSSENRGPVYGYTF.

This clone was observed a handful of times. The chain links TRBV3-1 (or the pseudogene TRBV3-2) to TRBJ2-2; 11 bases agree with TRBD2. Germline V lookup: CDR1 LGHDT, CDR2 YNNKEL (reference sequence). The J segment lost 4 bases and the V segment lost 1 base, leaving 5 bases of the junction unmatched. This CDR3 is 17 amino acids long. The CDR3 region is CASSQALTSGSTGELFF. The CDR3, as DNA: TGTGCCAGCAGCCAAGCCCTAACTAGCGGGAGCACCGGGGAGCTGTTTTTT.